The present entry profiles one TCR beta chain with its context. Its antigen is unknown. CDR1 is LGHNA and CDR2 is YSLEER in the germline V gene. This CDR3 comprises 15 residues. The V gene lost 4 bases and the J gene lost 2 bases, with 9 bases spanning the gap. This entry comes from a study of graft-versus-host responses after intestinal transplantation. Study results and caveats: An association linked early post-transplant HvG declines with peak circulating GvH clone levels.

The method was immunoSEQ multiplex PCR; TCRdb's version includes in-frame clones alone and lacks a portion of them. The sample yields 96,000 or so clones, roughly 90% seen once. J is TRBJ2-6 and V is TRBV4-3, with D perhaps matching TRBD1 (6 bases). This sequence originates from a human donor who received an intestinal transplant. The sequencing here drew on unstimulated CD4+ T cells sorted from spleen or lymph node cells, taken before intestinal transplant. Here the CDR3 DNA reads TGCGCCAGCAGCCTACACAGGGCTGGGGCCAACGTCCTGACTTTC. Its protein product is CASSLHRAGANVLTF.